This T cell receptor beta chain was sequenced for a study of blood T cells in healthy people across ages. Comments on this clonotype: One end of the junction is discordant with germline, which a read error may explain.

The authors ran a second PCR of about 7 to 11 cycles using a sample-barcoded 5' primer and a J-beta primer mix. Each CDR3 protein is one row after TCRdb ran MiXCR on the 5' RACE reads. The sample lists over a million distinct CDR3 sequences; around 25% were seen once. This CDR3 contains 12 residues. Germline loops: CDR1 SEHNR, CDR2 FQNEAQ (reference sequence). This sample was also put to use in a study of T cells of mothers and their children.

This sequence joins TRBV7-9 and TRBJ2-7; no firm D call. The sequenced material came from blood. This TCR was sampled from a girl aged 2-10 years in good health. CDR3 protein: CASSLALWEKFF. CDR3 coding DNA: TGTGCCAGCAGCTTAGCCCTATGGGAAAAGTTCTTC.